This TCR beta chain was sequenced during a study of cytomegalovirus exposure and HLA in healthy donors (dated by TCRdb to 2016 to 2017). In the study overall: The 700 or so repertoires of the first cohort and the 120 validation repertoires were produced on the same platform, according to a later analysis. In addition to the first cohort of roughly 670 subjects, a separate validation cohort of around 110 different subjects was used. The study aimed to test whether cataloging public T cell receptors could reveal signatures of past pathogen exposure. High-throughput TCR immunosequencing, statistical association of individual TCRs with disease status, and machine learning were combined to predict cytomegalovirus infection status. Study-wide conclusions, independent of this receptor: Across donors, most TCR sequences were observed very rarely, whereas some public TCRs were present in many individuals. The authors suggested that the approach could potentially be generalized to other disease states and immunological phenotypes. A few of the identified cytomegalovirus-associated TCR beta chains were confirmed in vitro to be specific for cytomegalovirus antigens. A later analysis found that TCRs clustered in the first cohort also tended to co-occur in the 110 or so validation repertoires, with 94% of cluster scores above 0. A later analysis lacked HLA typing for the validation cohort, so it scored co-occurrence in that cohort across all 130 or so repertoires. The classifier was reported to diagnose cytomegalovirus status with high specificity and sensitivity in both the original and validation cohorts. The study listed 150 to 200 TCR beta chains as associated with cytomegalovirus.

Preparation of the library involved the immunoSEQ multiplex PCR assay. On the study's bioinformatics: A statistical classification framework was developed to diagnose cytomegalovirus status using the catalog of TCR beta chain sequences. Drawn from immuneACCESS, this table holds only the in-frame rearrangements with V and J called that TCRdb kept. Clones are partly lost; checked studies trace under half to an unresolved V gene and leave the rest unexplained. V, J and clone size reflect that table, while D and trimming were determined from the DNA. The sample table shows about 44,000 clones, and over 85% are seen once. In total, the top ten clones hold approximately 2.1% of the sample. This clone was observed once. This clone's antigen is unknown. No qualities accompany the bases; no much larger clone lies one base away. Donors formed part of the validation cohort, which comprised about 130 subjects and was distinct from the first cohort of roughly 600 subjects.

Trimming accounts for 6 bases at V and 6 bases at J, while the number of junction bases matched to no gene is 2. The CDR3 covers 12 residues, taking in both the cysteine and the phenylalanine. Only the CDR3 DNA stays, 36 bases, in frame from base 1. From a lookup of the germline V gene, CDR1 and CDR2 are MNHNS and SASEGT. The sequence was collected from a woman aged 18-29 years in good health and CMV-seronegative. Rearrangement joined TRBV6-1 to TRBJ2-7, with 10 central nucleotides matching TRBD1. Material: PBMCs. This receptor carries the CDR3 CASSRQGAEQYF. The nucleotides read TGTGCCAGCAGCAGACAGGGGGCCGAGCAGTACTTC.